This paragraph covers one T cell receptor beta chain sequence. The clone's antigen remains unknown. Per-nucleotide qualities are absent, and no much larger clonotype sits a single base away. The data were obtained in a study of CD8 T cells in Susac syndrome (dated by TCRdb to about 2019). Regarding the research as a whole: Among the sequenced Susac syndrome patients, about six had clinically active disease and eight were in clinical remission. The study used repertoire sequencing to test whether antigen drove CD8+ T cell activation and differentiation in Susac syndrome. At blood withdrawal, Susac syndrome patients were either therapy-naive, taking corticosteroids (in some cases with IVIg as well), or taking IVIg alone.

High-throughput TCR beta sequencing profiled peripheral blood CD8+ and CD4+ T cells from healthy donors, Susac syndrome patients and multiple sclerosis patients. Susac syndrome patients met recently defined diagnostic criteria for definite or probable disease. Bulk CD8+ and CD4+ T cells were purified by magnetic negative isolation, while CD8+ TEMRA cells were enriched using FACS. Blood was drawn into EDTA tubes, processed within 24 hours, and PBMCs were isolated by density gradient centrifugation. PBMCs destined for TCR sequencing were cryopreserved in liquid nitrogen and later thawed in a 37 °C water bath. The sorted or isolated CD4+, CD8+ and CD8+ TEMRA cells had a purity of 90% or higher. RNA was extracted using the RNeasy kit, and about 0.45 to 1 ug of the RNA was reverse transcribed with random hexamers. The immunoSEQ multiplex PCR assay, covering 54 Vbeta and 13 Jbeta segments, was used to amplify TCR beta CDR3 regions. Bias from PCR amplification was corrected by using a synthetic template baseline for primer optimization and for computational correction. Concerning the study's data processing: Only productive sequences were kept, with reads annotated to V, D and J genes according to IMGT and analyzed in immunoSEQ Analyzer. To calculate clonality, Shannon entropy was normalized by log2 of the number of productive unique sequences and then subtracted from one. Public and private clones were assessed among the 100 most prevalent clones of each patient and control. Susac-specific clones were defined as absent from healthy and MS cohorts, some 1,000 published viral clones and other ImmuneACCESS disease sequences. TCRdb's own reprocessing of the public reads used fastp at Q25 and MiXCR and kept productive beta chains. One record per CDR3 amino acid sequence lists the most common genes and DNA. The V and J calls were determined by TCRdb, not by the authors. This sample has some 150,000 distinct CDR3 sequences in its table, and roughly 95% of those were observed once. The ten largest make up 0.15% to 0.2% of the sample.

General study outcomes and caveats: The CD4+ T cell repertoire of patients with Susac syndrome showed no detectable clonal expansion. The study acknowledged that relatively few individuals were included in the TCR sequencing and HLA analysis.

Via the germline V gene, CDR1 is SQVTM and CDR2 ANQGSEA. V trim: 7 bases; J trim: 7 bases; unmatched bases: 9. From cysteine to phenylalanine, the CDR3 is 12 amino acids long. Only CDR3 DNA is held: 36 bases, read in frame from base 1. The sequence joins TRBV29-1 to TRBJ1-2; the central 7 bases match TRBD1. Sequenced sample: CD4+ T cells from PBMCs. This TCR was recovered from a human donor with Susac syndrome. The DNA reads TGCAGCGGTGGGGAGGGGGCCGGTGGCTACACCTTC. This encodes CSGGEGAGGYTF.